The 27 T cell receptor beta chains below were found in one sample sequenced in a study of beta chain features in type 1 diabetes. The sequenced template was cDNA made from the entire isolated RNA. Clones were read by immunoSEQ multiplex PCR, and TCRdb kept only the in-frame ones, dropping some. The profile shows some 150,000 clones, 6.9% of them singletons. What was sequenced was central memory CD4+ T cells from blood. The receptors were gathered from a woman in her 30s in good health.

The gene calls are TRBV4-3 and TRBJ2-3; weak D call: TRBD2 (5 bases). CDR3 length: 15 residues. The germline V and J ends were trimmed by 0 bases and 5 bases, with 12 bases remaining between them. Germline V gene sequence: CDR1 LGHNA, CDR2 YSLEER. CDR3 nucleotides: TGCGCCAGCAGCCAAGAGCGGAGGCCGGGAGATACGCAGTATTTT. Amino acids: CASSQERRPGDTQYF.

This clone has just a few counts. The CDR3 region has the DNA TGTGCCAGCAGCCGGAGCCAGGGGGGCGCAAGCAACTATGGCTACACCTTC. As protein: CASSRSQGGASNYGYTF. This sequence joins TRBV4-2 and TRBJ1-2; 7 bases agree with TRBD1. The CDR3 has 17 residues. Trimming at V came to 4 bases and at J to 2 bases, leaving 13 bases not matched to a gene. Germline-derived CDR1 and CDR2 are LGHNA and YNFKEQ.

J is TRBJ2-7 and V is TRBV11-2, with a possible D match to TRBD1 (5 bases). Germline CDR1 SGHAT, CDR2 FQNNGV. V gave up 2 bases and J gave up 6 bases, with 11 bases separating them. CDR3 size: 13 residues. The CDR3 here is CASSLQGAGEQYF. CDR3 in DNA: TGTGCCAGCAGCTTACAAGGGGCCGGCGAGCAGTACTTC.

This clone was observed a handful of times. The rearrangement uses TRBV5-5 and TRBJ2-7; TRBD2 aligns across 7 bases. The J segment lost 7 bases and the V segment lost 3 bases, leaving 7 bases of the junction unmatched. The germline CDR1 and CDR2 sequences are SGHKS and YYEKEE (reference sequence). This CDR3 has 13 residues. The CDR3 sequence is CASSSRGEWEQYF. CDR3 nucleotide sequence: TGTGCCAGCAGCTCCCGGGGGGAGTGGGAGCAGTACTTC.

The rearrangement uses TRBV29-1 and TRBJ1-5; D possibly corresponds to TRBD1 (5 bases). V gave up 4 bases and J gave up 0 bases, with 10 bases separating them. The CDR3 totals 14 residues. Germline V gene data show CDR1 as SQVTM and CDR2 as ANQGSEA. The CDR3 here is CSVGGTGSNQPQHF. CDR3 nucleotide sequence: TGCAGCGTTGGAGGCACAGGTAGCAATCAGCCCCAGCATTTT.

Concerning this clone: The junction does not match germline at one end; this may be a read error. This chain links TRBV5-1 with TRBJ2-1, with 7 bases lining up with TRBD1. The V gene's germline CDR1 is SGHRS and CDR2 YFSETQ. CDR3 length equals 15 residues. CDR3 residues: CASSSTGNSFNEQFF. DNA for the CDR3: TGCGCCAGCAGCTCGACAGGGAATTCCTTCAATGAGCAGTTCTTC. The full variable domain, rest sourced from reference TRBV5-1 and TRBJ2-1, is KAGVTQTPRYLIKTRGQQVTLSCSPISGHRSVSWYQQTPGQGLQFLFEYFSETQRNKGNFPGRFSGRQFSNSRSEMNVSTLELGDSALYLCASSSTGNSFNEQFFGPGTRLTVL.

The V and J genes are TRBV4-2 and TRBJ1-4, with TRBD1 matching over 10 bases. V lost 0 bases and J lost 4; bases outside the gene matches: 5. The CDR3 has 17 amino acids. CDR1 and CDR2 from the germline V gene are LGHNA and YNFKEQ. The CDR3 DNA follows: TGTGCCAGCAGCCAAGAATGGGGACAGGGGCTTAATGAAAAACTGTTTTTT. This sequence encodes CASSQEWGQGLNEKLFF.

As concerns this clone: One end of the junction is discordant with germline, which a read error may explain. The J gene is TRBJ1-5, the V gene TRBV28, with D possibly TRBD1 on 6 matching bases. This CDR3 is built from 11 residues. Germline CDR1 and CDR2: MDHEN and SYDVKM. The CDR3 nucleotides read TGTGCCAGCAGTTCAAGGACAGAGCTAGATTTT. This gives the protein CASSSRTELDF.

The rearrangement links TRBV6-1 to TRBJ2-1; 11 nucleotides agree with TRBD2. From germline, CDR1 is MNHNS and CDR2 SASEGT. The CDR3 contains 15 residues. J gave up 7 bases and V 6 bases, and 8 bases lay outside the gene matches. CDR3 bases: TGTGCCAGCAGCGGTTCGGGACTAGCGGCAAATGAGCAGTTCTTC. Translation gives CASSGSGLAANEQFF.

The chain recombines TRBV7-2 with TRBJ2-5; weak D call: TRBD1 (5 bases). Germline assignment: CDR1 SGHTA and CDR2 FQGNSA. With 5 bases removed from V and 2 bases from J, the gap between germline ends came to 12 bases. The CDR3 loop spans 14 amino acids. As DNA, the CDR3 is TGTGCCAGCAGCACCCTGGGGCTGCAAGAGACCCAGTACTTC. This sequence encodes CASSTLGLQETQYF.

This rearrangement joins TRBV5-6 to TRBJ1-4; D is unresolved. V was cut by 2 bases and J by 11 bases, with 16 bases left in between. The CDR3 extends over 14 amino acids. Per the germline V gene, CDR1 is SGHDT and CDR2 is YYEEEE. CDR3 protein: CASSFGQMSPKLFF. CDR3 DNA: TGTGCCAGCAGCTTTGGTCAGATGTCTCCCAAACTGTTTTTT.

This clone appeared a few times. In DNA form, the CDR3 reads TGTGCCAGCAGTGAAGATTATCAGGCCTACAATGAGCAGTTCTTC. It codes for CASSEDYQAYNEQFF. The rearrangement links TRBV2 to TRBJ2-1; D gene unclear. There are 15 residues in the CDR3. Germline CDR1 and CDR2: SNHLY and FYNNEI. With 1 base removed from V and 2 bases from J, the gap between germline ends came to 9 bases.

In this sample, this clone turned up many times. Its ends do not fully match the called genes, so a read error is possible. The chain employs TRBV7-7 and TRBJ2-7; TRBD2 matches at 9 bases. This CDR3 comprises 13 residues. Germline CDR1 SSHAT, CDR2 FNYEAQ (reference sequence). The CDR3 sequence is CASSLGLAHEQYF. The CDR3 nucleotides read TGTGCTAGCAGCCTGGGACTAGCCCACGAGCAGTACTTC.

This clone was found a few times. This rearrangement joins TRBV30 to TRBJ2-7; TRBD1 is a possible D gene (6 bases). Germline V gene sequence: CDR1 GTSNPN, CDR2 SVGIG (reference sequence). Trimming cost V 2 bases and J 1 base, with 18 bases left between them. This CDR3 is built from 16 residues. Here the CDR3 DNA reads TGTGCCTGGAGTATATGGGGGCAGGGGAGTTCCTACGAGCAGTACTTC. Protein: CAWSIWGQGSSYEQYF.

The table lists this clone with a few counts. V is TRBV6-6 and J is TRBJ2-7; TRBD2 might be the D (5 bases). The ends were cut back, 5 bases at V and 2 bases at J, with 16 bases in the middle. This CDR3 region has 15 residues. Germline-derived CDR1 and CDR2 are MNHNY and SVGAGI (reference sequence). CDR3 in DNA: TGTGCCAGCAGTAAGGCCCCTACCGGGACCTACGAGCAGTACTTC. Translated, it gives CASSKAPTGTYEQYF.

This clone was seen at least ten times. The genes are TRBV12-5 and TRBJ2-2, with 7 nucleotides matching TRBD1. This CDR3 contains 15 residues. V was clipped by 6 bases and J by 2 bases; unmatched bases: 6. The germline CDR1 and CDR2 sequences are LGHNT and FRNRAP. CDR3 sequence: CASGTGTDNTGELFF. The CDR3 DNA follows: TGTGCTAGTGGGACCGGGACAGACAACACCGGGGAGCTGTTTTTT.

The rearrangement links TRBV11-2 to TRBJ2-3; D might be TRBD1 (6 bases). Germline lookup yields CDR1 SGHAT and CDR2 FQNNGV. The CDR3 consists of 15 residues. V was shortened by 5 bases and J by 0 bases, with 12 bases between the two germline ends. The CDR3: CASSNQGSSTDTQYF. The CDR3 DNA reads TGTGCCAGCAGCAATCAGGGGTCTAGCACAGATACGCAGTATTTT.

The sample holds a few counts of this clone. The rearrangement uses TRBV28 and TRBJ1-5; unclear D gene. Germline lookup yields CDR1 MDHEN and CDR2 SYDVKM. Trimming pared 2 bases from V and 0 bases from J, leaving 5 bases between. This CDR3 spans 14 amino acids. The CDR3: CASSLSYSNQPQHF. As DNA, the CDR3 is TGTGCCAGCAGTTTAAGCTATAGCAATCAGCCCCAGCATTTT.

This clone has more than one count but fewer than ten. J is TRBJ2-5 and V is TRBV28; possibly TRBD2 for D (7 bases). This CDR3 is built from 17 residues. The V end lost 1 base, the J end lost 4 bases, and 19 bases lay between the germline ends. Germline lookup yields CDR1 MDHEN and CDR2 SYDVKM. This chain's CDR3 is CASSLSGGGGPRETQYF. The CDR3 DNA follows: TGTGCCAGCAGTTTATCAGGAGGGGGAGGGCCTCGAGAGACCCAGTACTTC. The full variable domain, with the rest looked up from reference TRBV28 and TRBJ2-5, is DVKVTQSSRYLVKRTGEKVFLECVQDMDHENMFWYRQDPGLGLRLIYFSYDVKMKEKGDIPEGYSVSREKKERFSLILESASTNQTSMYLCASSLSGGGGPRETQYFGPGTRLLVL.

This sequence joins TRBV7-3 and TRBJ2-1; a weak D match, TRBD1 (7 bases). This CDR3 spans 15 amino acids. Trimming shortened V by 4 bases and J by 4 bases, and 14 bases separated the two germline ends. Germline V gene sequence: CDR1 SGHTA, CDR2 FQGTGA. In DNA, the CDR3 is TGTGCCAGCAGCTCAGGGGGGTTCGGTTACAATGAGCAGTTCTTC. Its protein product is CASSSGGFGYNEQFF.

This sequence joins TRBV7-2 and TRBJ1-1; D remains unclear. Germline CDR1 reads SGHTA; CDR2 reads FQGNSA. CDR3 size: 12 residues. Trimming removed 3 bases from V and 2 bases from J, with 4 bases in between. The CDR3 coding sequence is TGTGCCAGCAGCTTCCAAAACACTGAAGCTTTCTTT. Translated, it gives CASSFQNTEAFF. Based on the CDR3 plus reference TRBV7-2 and TRBJ1-1, the full variable domain is GAGVSQSPSNKVTEKGKDVELRCDPISGHTALYWYRQSLGQGLEFLIYFQGNSAPDKSGLPSDRFSAERTGGSVSTLTIQRTQQEDSAVYLCASSFQNTEAFFGQGTRLTVV.

This clone was detected ten times or more. The chain has TRBV7-9 and TRBJ2-6; no clear D. V lost 5 bases to trimming and J lost 0 bases, with 8 bases between them. Germline lookup yields CDR1 SEHNR and CDR2 FQNEAQ (reference sequence). The CDR3 loop spans 15 amino acids. The CDR3 DNA is TGTGCCAGCAGCACCTACAGCTCTGGGGCCAACGTCCTGACTTTC. This translates into CASSTYSSGANVLTF.

This clone appeared a few times. This chain links TRBV28 with TRBJ2-5; no reliable D call. The CDR3 is 11 residues long. Trimming removed 10 bases from V and 13 bases from J, with 19 bases in between. From germline, CDR1 is MDHEN and CDR2 SYDVKM. Here the CDR3 DNA reads TGTGCCACTAACGCCCGAGCTTCCCCGTACTTC. It translates to CATNARASPYF.

This clone was seen repeatedly, ten times or more. The chain recombines TRBV10-3 with TRBJ2-3; unclear D gene. The CDR3 totals 13 residues. In germline, CDR1 is ENHRY, CDR2 SYGVKD. The germline V and J ends were trimmed by 3 bases and 3 bases, with 7 bases remaining between them. This CDR3 is CAISDFETDTQYF. The CDR3 bases are TGTGCCATCAGTGATTTTGAGACAGATACGCAGTATTTT.

The chain combines TRBV10-3 with TRBJ2-5; 9 bases fit TRBD2. J was trimmed by 4 bases and V by 0 bases; bases with no gene match: 6. The CDR3 totals 16 residues. Looked up from germline, CDR1 is ENHRY and CDR2 is SYGVKD. The CDR3 sequence: CAISESGLAGRETQYF. The CDR3 DNA is TGTGCCATCAGTGAGTCGGGGCTAGCGGGACGAGAGACCCAGTACTTC.

The gene calls are TRBV7-9 and TRBJ2-3, with D tentatively TRBD2 (5 bases). Germline V CDR1 and CDR2: SEHNR, FQNEAQ (reference sequence). There are 16 residues in the CDR3. Trimming stripped 1 base from V and 0 bases from J, with 11 bases between. The CDR3 here is CASSLVWAGSTDTQYF. CDR3 sequence (DNA): TGTGCCAGCAGCTTAGTATGGGCGGGTAGCACAGATACGCAGTATTTT.

The chain has TRBV19 and TRBJ2-1, with 7 bases matching TRBD1. CDR1 and CDR2 from the germline V gene are LNHDA and SQIVND (reference sequence). V shed 5 bases and J 2 bases; nucleotides not matched to a gene: 3. This CDR3 has 14 amino acids. Here the CDR3 reads CASSLGTAYNEQFF. The CDR3 DNA sequence: TGTGCCAGTAGTCTCGGGACAGCCTACAATGAGCAGTTCTTC.